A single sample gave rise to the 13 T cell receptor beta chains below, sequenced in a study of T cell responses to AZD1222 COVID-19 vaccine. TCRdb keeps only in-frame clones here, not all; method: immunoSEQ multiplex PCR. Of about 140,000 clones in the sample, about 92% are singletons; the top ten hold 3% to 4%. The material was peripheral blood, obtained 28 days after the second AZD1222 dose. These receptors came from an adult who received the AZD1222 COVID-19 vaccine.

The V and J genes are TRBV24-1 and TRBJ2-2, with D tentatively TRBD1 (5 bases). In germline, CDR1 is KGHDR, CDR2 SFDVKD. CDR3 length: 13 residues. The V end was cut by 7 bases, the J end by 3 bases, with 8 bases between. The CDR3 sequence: CATSFRDTGELFF. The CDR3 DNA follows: TGTGCCACCAGCTTCAGGGACACCGGGGAGCTGTTTTTT.

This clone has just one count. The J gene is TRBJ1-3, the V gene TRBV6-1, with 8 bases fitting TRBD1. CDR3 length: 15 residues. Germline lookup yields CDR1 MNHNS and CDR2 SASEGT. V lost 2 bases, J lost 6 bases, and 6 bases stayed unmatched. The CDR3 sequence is CASSELGQGPNTIYF. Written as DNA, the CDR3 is TGTGCCAGCAGTGAATTAGGACAGGGTCCAAACACCATATATTTT.

CDR3 amino acids: CASSVPGTFAGELFF. For the CDR3, the DNA is TGTGCCAGCAGTGTCCCCGGGACCTTCGCCGGGGAGCTGTTTTTT. This chain uses TRBV28 with TRBJ2-2; D could derive from TRBD1 or TRBD2 (5 bases each). The V and J ends lost 5 bases and 6 bases respectively, with 16 bases between them. The CDR3 is 15 residues long. The germline V gene encodes CDR1 MDHEN and CDR2 SYDVKM.

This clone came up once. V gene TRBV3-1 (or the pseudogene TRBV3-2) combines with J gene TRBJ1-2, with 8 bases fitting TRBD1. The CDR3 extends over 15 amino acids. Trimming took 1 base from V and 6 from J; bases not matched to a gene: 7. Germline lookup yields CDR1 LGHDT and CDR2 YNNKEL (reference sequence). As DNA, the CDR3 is TGTGCCAGCAGCCAAGCTTCAGGGGGCAGTGATGGCTACACCTTC. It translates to CASSQASGGSDGYTF.

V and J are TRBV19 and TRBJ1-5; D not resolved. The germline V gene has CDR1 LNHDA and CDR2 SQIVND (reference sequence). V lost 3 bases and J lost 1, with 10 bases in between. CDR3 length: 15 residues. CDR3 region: CASSMEGRSNQPQHF. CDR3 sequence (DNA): TGTGCCAGTAGTATGGAGGGTAGGAGCAATCAGCCCCAGCATTTT.

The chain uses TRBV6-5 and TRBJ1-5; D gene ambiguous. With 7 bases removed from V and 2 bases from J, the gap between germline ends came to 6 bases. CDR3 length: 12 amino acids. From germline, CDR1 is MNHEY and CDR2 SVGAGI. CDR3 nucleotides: TGTGCCAGCACTTTCGGCAATCAGCCCCAGCATTTT. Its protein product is CASTFGNQPQHF.

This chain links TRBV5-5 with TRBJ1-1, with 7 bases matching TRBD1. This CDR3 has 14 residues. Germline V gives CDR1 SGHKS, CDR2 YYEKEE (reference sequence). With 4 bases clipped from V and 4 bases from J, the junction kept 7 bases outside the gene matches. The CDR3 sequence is CASSGRTGVTEAFF. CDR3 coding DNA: TGTGCCAGCAGCGGTAGAACAGGGGTCACTGAAGCTTTCTTT.

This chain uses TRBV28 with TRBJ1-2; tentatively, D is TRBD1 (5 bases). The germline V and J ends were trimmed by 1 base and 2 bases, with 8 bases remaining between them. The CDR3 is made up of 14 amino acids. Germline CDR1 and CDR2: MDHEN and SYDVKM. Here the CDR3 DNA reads TGTGCCAGCAGTTTATTCGGGGCCAACTATGGCTACACCTTC. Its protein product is CASSLFGANYGYTF.

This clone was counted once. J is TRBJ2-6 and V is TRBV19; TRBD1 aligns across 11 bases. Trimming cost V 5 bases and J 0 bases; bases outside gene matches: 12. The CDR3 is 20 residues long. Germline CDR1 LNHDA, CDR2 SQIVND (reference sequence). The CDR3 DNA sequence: TGTGCCAGTAGTGGACCCGGGACAGGGGGACTTAACTCTGGGGCCAACGTCCTGACTTTC. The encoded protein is CASSGPGTGGLNSGANVLTF.

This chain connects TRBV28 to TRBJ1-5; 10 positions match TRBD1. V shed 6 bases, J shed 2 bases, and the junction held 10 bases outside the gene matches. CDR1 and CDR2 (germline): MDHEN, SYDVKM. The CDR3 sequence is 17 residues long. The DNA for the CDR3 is TGTGCCAGCAGCAAACGCCGGGACAGGGGTGGCAATCAGCCCCAGCATTTT. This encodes CASSKRRDRGGNQPQHF. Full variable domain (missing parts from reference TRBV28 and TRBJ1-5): DVKVTQSSRYLVKRTGEKVFLECVQDMDHENMFWYRQDPGLGLRLIYFSYDVKMKEKGDIPEGYSVSREKKERFSLILESASTNQTSMYLCASSKRRDRGGNQPQHFGDGTRLSIL.

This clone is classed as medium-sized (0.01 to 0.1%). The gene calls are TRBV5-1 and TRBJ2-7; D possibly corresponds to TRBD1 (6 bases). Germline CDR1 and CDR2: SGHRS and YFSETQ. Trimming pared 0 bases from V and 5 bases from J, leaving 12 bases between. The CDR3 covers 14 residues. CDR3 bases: TGCGCCAGCAGCTTGGGGGGGCAGTGGGACGAGCAGTACTTC. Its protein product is CASSLGGQWDEQYF.

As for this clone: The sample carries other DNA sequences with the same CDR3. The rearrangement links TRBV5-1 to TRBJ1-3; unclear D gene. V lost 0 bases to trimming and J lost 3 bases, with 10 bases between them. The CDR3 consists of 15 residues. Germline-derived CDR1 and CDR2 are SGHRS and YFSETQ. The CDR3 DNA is TGCGCCAGCAGCTTGGGTAGGGCAAGTGGAAACACCATATATTTT. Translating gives CASSLGRASGNTIYF.

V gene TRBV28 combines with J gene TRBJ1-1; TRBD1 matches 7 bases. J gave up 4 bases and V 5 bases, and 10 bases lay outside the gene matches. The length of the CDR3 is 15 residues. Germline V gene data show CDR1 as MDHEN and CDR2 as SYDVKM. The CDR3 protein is CASSLIQGKGTEAFF. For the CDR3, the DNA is TGTGCCAGCAGTCTGATACAGGGGAAAGGCACTGAAGCTTTCTTT.